These 20 T cell receptor beta chains came from one sample sequenced in a study of CD4+ T cells in melanoma. Here immunoSEQ multiplex PCR was the method, and the copy in TCRdb shows in-frame clones only, minus some. The sample includes some 15,000 clones, around four fifths seen only once; the top ten take about 5.8%. Sequencing input: cells from a culture (not recorded whether cultured in vitro). The origin of the receptors is a human donor with melanoma.

There are a few counts of this clone. The chain's CDR3 is CASTRGGPNQPQHF. Written as DNA, the CDR3 is TGTGCCAGCACCCGGGGGGGCCCAAATCAGCCCCAGCATTTT. The genes are TRBV7-8 and TRBJ1-5; weak D call: TRBD1 (6 bases). The CDR3 runs to 14 residues. Germline V gene sequence: CDR1 SGHVS, CDR2 FQNEAQ. V was pared by 7 bases and J by 4 bases, with 14 bases between.

This sequence joins TRBV18 and TRBJ1-1; D gene uncertain. There are 17 residues in the CDR3. Germline V gives CDR1 KGHSH, CDR2 LQKENI. The V end lost 7 bases, the J end lost 1 base, and 22 bases lay between the germline ends. CDR3 protein: CASLVGRGRLSNTEAFF. The CDR3 DNA reads as TGTGCCAGCTTGGTCGGACGCGGACGACTGTCGAACACTGAAGCTTTCTTT.

Relative to its sample, this clone is medium-sized (0.01 to 0.1%). V gene TRBV6-1 combines with J gene TRBJ2-7; perhaps TRBD1 as D (5 bases). V was pared by 8 bases and J by 1 base, with 9 bases between. The CDR3 is 12 amino acids. Germline loops: CDR1 MNHNS, CDR2 SASEGT. CDR3 DNA sequence: TGTGCCAGCCCTGACAGTTCCTACGAGCAGTACTTC. This encodes CASPDSSYEQYF.

This sequence joins TRBV10-2 and TRBJ2-2; D gene ambiguous. V lost 8 bases and J lost 4, with 11 bases in between. CDR3 length equals 13 residues. Germline V CDR1 and CDR2: WSHSY, SAAADI. The CDR3 protein is CASRGASTGELFF. Written as DNA, the CDR3 is TGCGCCAGCCGCGGAGCGAGCACCGGGGAGCTGTTTTTT.

This chain joins TRBV6-1 and TRBJ2-1, with 11 bases identical to TRBD2. V lost 2 bases to trimming and J lost 13 bases; unmatched junction nucleotides: 10. Germline V gives CDR1 MNHNS, CDR2 SASEGT. This CDR3 has 15 amino acids. The DNA for the CDR3 is TGTGCCAGCAGTGAAATGGGGCTAGCGGGGGGCCTTCAGTTCTTC. Protein: CASSEMGLAGGLQFF.

This sequence joins TRBV19 and TRBJ2-1; 7 nucleotides align to TRBD1. Germline assignment: CDR1 LNHDA and CDR2 SQIVND (reference sequence). The CDR3 extends over 15 amino acids. V was pared by 9 bases and J by 5 bases, with 13 bases of the junction left unmatched. The CDR3: CASRQGQLLNNEQFF. In nucleotides, the CDR3 is TGTGCCAGCCGCCAGGGACAGCTATTAAACAATGAGCAGTTCTTC.

The chain joins TRBV7-9 to TRBJ1-2; D is unresolved. CDR3 length equals 15 residues. Trimming stripped 3 bases from V and 6 bases from J, with 17 bases between. The germline gives CDR1 SEHNR, CDR2 FQNEAQ (reference sequence). CDR3 amino acids: CASSFEAPRADGYTF. The CDR3 bases are TGTGCCAGCAGCTTTGAAGCCCCCAGAGCGGATGGCTACACCTTC.

This chain connects TRBV7-2 to TRBJ2-1, with a possible D match to TRBD2 (6 bases). Germline loops: CDR1 SGHTA, CDR2 FQGNSA. The V gene lost 5 bases and the J gene lost 9 bases, with 17 bases spanning the gap. This CDR3 spans 14 amino acids. The CDR3 DNA is TGTGCCAGCAGCGGGACTGGGCGGATCAGTGAGCAGTTCTTC. It translates to CASSGTGRISEQFF.

The J gene is TRBJ2-7, the V gene TRBV11-1; D is undetermined. V lost 5 bases, J lost 6 bases, and 14 bases lay in between. CDR1 is SGHAT and CDR2 is FQDESV in the germline V gene (reference sequence). The CDR3 consists of 13 residues. CDR3: CASSPGGVREQYF. CDR3 DNA: TGTGCCAGCAGCCCCGGTGGGGTCCGCGAGCAGTACTTC.

CDR3 sequence: CAWSTGGDSVEQFF. The CDR3 region has the DNA TGTGCCTGGAGCACAGGGGGCGATTCGGTTGAGCAGTTCTTC. The chain employs TRBV30 and TRBJ2-1, with 9 bases that match TRBD1. The V segment lost 3 bases and the J segment 9 bases; nucleotides outside the gene matches: 9. Germline assignment: CDR1 GTSNPN and CDR2 SVGIG (reference sequence). This CDR3 comprises 14 residues.

The chain links TRBV5-1 to TRBJ2-5; D is uncertain. Germline-derived CDR1 and CDR2 are SGHRS and YFSETQ. V was shortened by 5 bases and J by 1 base, with 9 bases between the two germline ends. The CDR3 loop spans 13 amino acids. The CDR3 sequence is CASRGFVQETQYF. Written as DNA, the CDR3 is TGCGCCAGCAGGGGCTTCGTCCAAGAGACCCAGTACTTC.

This clone was seen just once. The V gene is TRBV5-1, the J gene TRBJ2-7; 7 bases agree with TRBD1. The V gene's germline CDR1 is SGHRS and CDR2 YFSETQ. Trimming removed 7 bases from V and 2 bases from J; junction bases left unmatched: 9. The CDR3 runs 14 residues. This CDR3 reads CASSPGDSTYEQYF. In DNA, the CDR3 is TGCGCCAGCTCCCCCGGGGACAGCACCTACGAGCAGTACTTC. Variable domain in full (rest from reference TRBV5-1 and TRBJ2-7): KAGVTQTPRYLIKTRGQQVTLSCSPISGHRSVSWYQQTPGQGLQFLFEYFSETQRNKGNFPGRFSGRQFSNSRSEMNVSTLELGDSALYLCASSPGDSTYEQYFGPGTRLTVT.

The chain has TRBV30 and TRBJ1-3; 9 positions agree with TRBD1. The CDR3 extends over 15 amino acids. Germline V gives CDR1 GTSNPN, CDR2 SVGIG (reference sequence). J lost 1 base, V lost 5 bases, and 6 bases had no gene match. This chain's CDR3 is CAWRSGTGSGNTIYF. CDR3 DNA: TGTGCCTGGCGGTCCGGGACAGGGTCTGGAAACACCATATATTTT.

This rearrangement joins TRBV2 to TRBJ1-4; 9 nucleotides match TRBD1. V was clipped by 6 bases and J by 7 bases; unmatched bases: 12. The CDR3 consists of 16 residues. CDR1 is SNHLY and CDR2 is FYNNEI in the germline V gene. CDR3 region: CASSYNRGRLSEKLFF. CDR3 nucleotide sequence: TGTGCCAGCAGCTATAACAGGGGGCGTCTTAGTGAAAAACTGTTTTTT. The complete variable domain, with remaining parts taken from reference TRBV2 and TRBJ1-4, reads EPEVTQTPSHQVTQMGQEVILRCVPISNHLYFYWYRQILGQKVEFLVSFYNNEISEKSEIFDDQFSVERPDGSNFTLKIRSTKLEDSAMYFCASSYNRGRLSEKLFFGSGTQLSVL.

The gene calls are TRBV18 and TRBJ2-5; tentatively, D is TRBD2 (6 bases). The V gene's germline CDR1 is KGHSH and CDR2 LQKENI. The CDR3 has 16 residues. Trimming removed 1 base from V and 1 base from J, with 13 bases in between. The CDR3 coding sequence is TGTGCCAGCTCACCACGGAGCGGGCGGATCCAAGAGACCCAGTACTTC. Its translation is CASSPRSGRIQETQYF.

The chain is built from TRBV5-1 and TRBJ2-1; 15 positions agree with TRBD2. The CDR3 runs 18 residues. Per the germline V gene, CDR1 is SGHRS and CDR2 is YFSETQ. Losses at the gene ends were 4 bases for V and 0 bases for J; bases not matched to a gene: 5. CDR3: CASSPGTSGGTSYNEQFF. Here the CDR3 DNA reads TGCGCCAGCAGCCCTGGGACTAGCGGGGGGACCTCCTACAATGAGCAGTTCTTC.

This chain uses TRBV6-1 with TRBJ2-1, with TRBD2 matching over 10 bases. The CDR3 has 15 residues. The V segment lost 6 bases and the J segment 1 base; nucleotides outside the gene matches: 3. From germline, CDR1 is MNHNS and CDR2 SASEGT. The CDR3 is CASRASGGSYNEQFF. The CDR3 DNA sequence: TGTGCCAGCAGGGCTAGCGGGGGATCCTACAATGAGCAGTTCTTC.

The chain employs TRBV5-1 and TRBJ1-2; D may be TRBD1 (5 bases). Looked up from germline, CDR1 is SGHRS and CDR2 is YFSETQ. The CDR3 extends over 13 amino acids. Between the trimmed V and J ends, which lost 2 bases and 4 bases, there was a span of 9 bases. CDR3 sequence: CASSLRDGYGYTF. CDR3 coding DNA: TGCGCCAGCAGCTTAAGGGACGGCTATGGCTACACCTTC.

This chain connects TRBV4-2 to TRBJ2-3; 8 nucleotides line up with TRBD2. Germline CDR1 and CDR2: LGHNA and YNFKEQ. The CDR3 consists of 15 residues. Trimming took 9 bases from V and 1 from J; bases not matched to a gene: 9. The chain's CDR3 is CASWPGRGGTDTQYF. CDR3 coding DNA: TGTGCCAGTTGGCCAGGGCGGGGGGGCACAGATACGCAGTATTTT.

This clone was observed a few times. The CDR3 reads CASSRHSTNEKLFF. The CDR3 DNA reads TGTGCCAGCAGCCGACATTCAACTAATGAAAAACTGTTTTTT. The chain joins TRBV7-9 to TRBJ1-4; D not certain. CDR1 and CDR2 from the germline V gene are SEHNR and FQNEAQ (reference sequence). Deletions cut 5 bases from V and 0 bases from J, with 7 bases between. The CDR3 is made up of 14 amino acids.